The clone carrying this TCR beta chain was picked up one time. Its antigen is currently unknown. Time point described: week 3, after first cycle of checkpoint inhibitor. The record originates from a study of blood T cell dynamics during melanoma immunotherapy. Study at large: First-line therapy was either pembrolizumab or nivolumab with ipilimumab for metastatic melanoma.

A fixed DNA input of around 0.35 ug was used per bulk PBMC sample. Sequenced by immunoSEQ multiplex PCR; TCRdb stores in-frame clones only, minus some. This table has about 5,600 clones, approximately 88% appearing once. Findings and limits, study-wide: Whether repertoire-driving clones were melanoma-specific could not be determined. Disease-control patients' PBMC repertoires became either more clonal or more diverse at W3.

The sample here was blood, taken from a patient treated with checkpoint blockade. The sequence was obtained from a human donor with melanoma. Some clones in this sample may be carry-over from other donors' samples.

The CDR3 protein is CASSQAGGGEQYF. The CDR3 region has the DNA TGTGCCAGCAGCCAGGCAGGGGGCGGCGAGCAGTACTTC. This sequence joins TRBV7-9 and TRBJ2-7, with TRBD1 matching 8 bases. Germline V gene lookup returns CDR1 SEHNR and CDR2 FQNEAQ (reference sequence). This CDR3 has 13 residues. Trimming at V came to 5 bases and at J to 6 bases, leaving 6 bases not matched to a gene.